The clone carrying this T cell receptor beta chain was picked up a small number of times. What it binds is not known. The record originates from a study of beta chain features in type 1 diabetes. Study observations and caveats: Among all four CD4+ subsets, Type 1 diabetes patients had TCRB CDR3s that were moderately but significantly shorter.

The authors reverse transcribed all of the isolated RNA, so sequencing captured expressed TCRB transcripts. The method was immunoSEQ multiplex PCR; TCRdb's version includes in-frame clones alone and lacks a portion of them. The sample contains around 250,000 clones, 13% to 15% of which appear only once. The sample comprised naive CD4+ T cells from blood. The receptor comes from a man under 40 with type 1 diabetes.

The CDR3 here is CASSSRDRDIEAFF. Written as DNA, the CDR3 is TGTGCCAGCTCTTCCCGGGACAGGGACATTGAAGCTTTCTTT. The V and J genes are TRBV18 and TRBJ1-1, with 9 positions matching TRBD1. J gave up 7 bases and V 6 bases, and 9 bases lay outside the gene matches. Germline V CDR1 and CDR2: KGHSH, LQKENI. The CDR3 has 14 amino acids.